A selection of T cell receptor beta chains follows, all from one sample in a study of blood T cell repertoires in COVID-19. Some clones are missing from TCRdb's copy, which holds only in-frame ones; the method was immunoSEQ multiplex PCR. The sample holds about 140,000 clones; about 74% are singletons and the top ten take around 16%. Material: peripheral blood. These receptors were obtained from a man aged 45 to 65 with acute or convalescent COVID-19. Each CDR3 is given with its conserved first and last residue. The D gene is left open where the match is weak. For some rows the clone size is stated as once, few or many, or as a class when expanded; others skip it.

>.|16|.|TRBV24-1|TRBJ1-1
TGTGCCACCAGTGATCGCGGGCCCTCGGGCCACACTGAAGCTTTCTTT
CATSDRGPSGHTEAFF
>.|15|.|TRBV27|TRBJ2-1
TGTGCCAGCAGTTTGGCCGGAGTAGTGGTGGATGAGCAGTTCTTC
CASSLAGVVVDEQFF
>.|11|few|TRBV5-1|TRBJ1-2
TGCGCCAGCAACGGGGACTATGGCTACACCTTC
CASNGDYGYTF
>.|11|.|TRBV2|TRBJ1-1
TGTGCCAGCTCCGAGTCCGGACAATCTTTCTTT
CASSESGQSFF
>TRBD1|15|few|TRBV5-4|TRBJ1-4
TGTGCCAGCATTTCCCAAAACAGGGGGGTTGAAAAACTGTTTTTT
CASISQNRGVEKLFF
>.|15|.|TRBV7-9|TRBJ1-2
TGTGCCAGCAGCTCCCTGGGGGGTCTCAACTATGGCTACACCTTC
CASSSLGGLNYGYTF
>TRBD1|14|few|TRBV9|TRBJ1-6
TGTGCCAGCAGCGTGACAGGGATGGATTCACCCCTCCACTTT
CASSVTGMDSPLHF
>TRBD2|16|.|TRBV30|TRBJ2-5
TGTGCCTGGAGTCTTTGGCTAGCGGGGGACAGAGAGACCCAGTACTTC
CAWSLWLAGDRETQYF
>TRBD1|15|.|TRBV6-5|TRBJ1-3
TGTGCCAGCAGCCGGGACAGGGCATCTGGAAACACCATATATTTT
CASSRDRASGNTIYF
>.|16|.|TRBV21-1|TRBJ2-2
TGTGCCAGCAGCAAGGAGGGGGGGCGACACACCGGGGAGCTGTTTTTT
CASSKEGGRHTGELFF
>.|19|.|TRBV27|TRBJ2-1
TGTGCCAGCAGTTTATCCCAGGGGGCGGGGGAGTTCCCGTACAATGAGCAGTTCTTC
CASSLSQGAGEFPYNEQFF
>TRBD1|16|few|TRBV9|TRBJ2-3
TGTGCCAGCAGAGCCGGACTTGAGGGGGCCTTCCATACGCAGTATTTT
CASRAGLEGAFHTQYF
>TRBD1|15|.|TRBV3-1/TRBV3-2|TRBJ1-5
TGTGCCAGCAGCCAAGGACAGGGAAAGTTTCGGCCCCAGCATTTT
CASSQGQGKFRPQHF
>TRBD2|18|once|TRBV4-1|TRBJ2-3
TGCGCCAGCAGCCAAGTCCTAGCGGGGGGCCCTGTCGCAGATACGCAGTATTTT
CASSQVLAGGPVADTQYF
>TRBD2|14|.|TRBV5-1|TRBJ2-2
TGCGCCAGCAGCGACGCGGGGGGGGCCGGGGAGCTGTTTTTT
CASSDAGGAGELFF
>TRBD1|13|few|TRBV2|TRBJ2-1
TGTGCCAGCAGTTGGGACAGCAACAATGAGCAGTTCTTC
CASSWDSNNEQFF
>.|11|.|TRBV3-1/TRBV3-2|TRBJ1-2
TGTGCCAGCAGCCAACCGGGTGGCTACACCTTC
CASSQPGGYTF
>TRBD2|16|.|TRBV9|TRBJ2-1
TGTGCCAGCAGCCCTAGTAGCGGGGGCTCCTACAATGAGCAGTTCTTC
CASSPSSGGSYNEQFF
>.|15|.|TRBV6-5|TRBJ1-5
TGTGCCAGCAGTCCCGGGACATTGGGCAATCAGCCCCAGCATTTT
CASSPGTLGNQPQHF
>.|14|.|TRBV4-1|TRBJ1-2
TGCGCCAGCAGCCAAGGGGACAACTTCTATGGCTACACCTTC
CASSQGDNFYGYTF
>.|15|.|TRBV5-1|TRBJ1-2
TGCGCCAGCAGCTTCGACACGAAAAGACCTTATGGCTACACCTTC
CASSFDTKRPYGYTF
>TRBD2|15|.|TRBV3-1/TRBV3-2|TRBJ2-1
TGTGCCAGCAGCCAAGATAGTGAGCGGGGGTATGAGCAGTTCTTC
CASSQDSERGYEQFF
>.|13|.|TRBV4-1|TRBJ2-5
TGCGCCAGCAGCCAATTCCAGGGAGAGACCCAGTACTTC
CASSQFQGETQYF
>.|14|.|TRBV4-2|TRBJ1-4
TGTGCCAGCAGCCAAGTTCGTGGAGGTGAAAAACTGTTTTTT
CASSQVRGGEKLFF
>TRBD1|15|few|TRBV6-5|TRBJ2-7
TGTGCCAGCACTCCATATGGGACAGAAGGTATCGAGCAGTACTTC
CASTPYGTEGIEQYF
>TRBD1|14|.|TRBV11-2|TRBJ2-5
TGTGCCAGCAGCTTTGTCGACAGGGAAGAGACCCAGTACTTC
CASSFVDREETQYF
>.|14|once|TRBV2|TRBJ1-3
TGTGCCAGCAGAGGGGGGGGCATTGGAAACACCATATATTTT
CASRGGGIGNTIYF
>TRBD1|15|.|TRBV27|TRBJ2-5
TGTGCCAGCAGTTCGGGACAGGCTCTCCAAGAGACCCAGTACTTC
CASSSGQALQETQYF
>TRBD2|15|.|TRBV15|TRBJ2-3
TGTGCCACCAGCGGACGGGGGGGTAGCACAGATACGCAGTATTTT
CATSGRGGSTDTQYF
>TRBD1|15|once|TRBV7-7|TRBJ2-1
TGTGCCAGCAGCTGGGGACAGTCTAACTACAATGAGCAGTTCTTC
CASSWGQSNYNEQFF
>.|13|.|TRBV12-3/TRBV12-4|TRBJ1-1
TGTGCCAGCAGTTTAACAGGAAGGACTGAAGCTTTCTTT
CASSLTGRTEAFF
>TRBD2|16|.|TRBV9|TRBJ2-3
TGTGCCAGCAGCGTAGAGGGACTAGCGACGGCAGATACGCAGTATTTT
CASSVEGLATADTQYF
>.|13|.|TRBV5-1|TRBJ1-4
TGCGCCAGCAACGGGACAACTAATGAAAAACTGTTTTTT
CASNGTTNEKLFF
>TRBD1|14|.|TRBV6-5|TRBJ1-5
TGTGCCAGCAAAAGGACAGGGACCAATCAGCCCCAGCATTTT
CASKRTGTNQPQHF
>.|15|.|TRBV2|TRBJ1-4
TGTGCCAGCCCCGGGGAGGGCGGAACTAATGAAAAACTGTTTTTT
CASPGEGGTNEKLFF
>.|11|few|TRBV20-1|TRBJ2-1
TGCAGTGCTCAGAAATCCCATGAGCAGTTCTTC
CSAQKSHEQFF
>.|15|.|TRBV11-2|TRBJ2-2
TGTGCCAGCAGCTTAGGCTCGGGGTACACCGGGGAGCTGTTTTTT
CASSLGSGYTGELFF
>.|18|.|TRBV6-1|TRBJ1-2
TGTGCCAGCAGTGAAGTAGAAAGGAGCTTAGTCGGCTACTATGGCTACACCTTC
CASSEVERSLVGYYGYTF
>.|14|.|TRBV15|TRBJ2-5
TGTGCCACCAGCAGAATCGGGGAACAAGAGACCCAGTACTTC
CATSRIGEQETQYF
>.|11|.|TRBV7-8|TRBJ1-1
TGTGCCAGCAGCTTAGGGCACGAAGCTTTCTTT
CASSLGHEAFF
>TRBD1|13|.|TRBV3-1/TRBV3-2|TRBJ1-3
TGTGCCAGCAGCCCGGGACAGCGAAACACCATATATTTT
CASSPGQRNTIYF
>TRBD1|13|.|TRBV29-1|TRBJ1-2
TGCAGCGCAGTAACAACAGGGGACTATGGCTACACCTTC
CSAVTTGDYGYTF
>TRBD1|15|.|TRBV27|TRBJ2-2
TGTGCCAGCAGTTTAAAGGTGACAGGGGCCGGGGAGCTGTTTTTT
CASSLKVTGAGELFF
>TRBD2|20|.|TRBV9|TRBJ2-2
TGTGCCAGCAGCGTAAGCGGGACTAGCGGGGGGGCCAGGTACACCGGGGAGCTGTTTTTT
CASSVSGTSGGARYTGELFF
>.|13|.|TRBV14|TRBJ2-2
TGTGCCAGCAGCCTAATACAGACCGGGGAGCTGTTTTTT
CASSLIQTGELFF
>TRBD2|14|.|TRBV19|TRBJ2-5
TGTGCCAGTAGTATACGAGCGGGGGGAGAGACCCAGTACTTC
CASSIRAGGETQYF
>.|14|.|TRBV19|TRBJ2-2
TGTGCCAGTAGTCCGAGGGAGAGGACCGGGGAGCTGTTTTTT
CASSPRERTGELFF
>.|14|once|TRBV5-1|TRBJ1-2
TGCGCCAGCAGCCCGACATCAGGGCGGTACGGCTACACCTTC
CASSPTSGRYGYTF
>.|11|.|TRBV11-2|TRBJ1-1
TGTGCCAGCAGCTCAGGGTGGGAAGCTTTCTTT
CASSSGWEAFF